Listed here is a single T cell receptor (beta chain). The antigen is unknown. V was trimmed by 2 bases and J by 3 bases, leaving 8 bases between them. The CDR3 extends over 13 amino acids. Germline V lookup: CDR1 MNHNS, CDR2 SASEGT. PBMCs were cryopreserved, and about 1.8 micrograms of genomic DNA from them went into TCR beta libraries. These data are taken from a study of cytotoxic CD8 clonotypes in ibrutinib-treated CLL. In the study overall: The group held some ten relapsed/refractory and around 15 treatment-naive patients, with under 18 IGHV unmutated. The response samples were taken once patients had been treated for a median of around 11 months, range 6 to 36.

Profiled with immunoSEQ multiplex PCR; TCRdb holds only in-frame clones, not every one. The table records over 130,000 clones, 80% of them present only once. Overall study findings and caveats: The study found public clonotypes uncommon, contracting or stable on treatment.

The specimen was PBMCs, collected after 36 months of ibrutinib treatment. The receptor's source is a human donor with chronic lymphocytic leukemia. The chain joins TRBV6-1 to TRBJ2-7, with D uncertain. The CDR3 here is CASSERVIYEQYF. CDR3 coding DNA: TGTGCCAGCAGTGAAAGGGTAATCTACGAGCAGTACTTC.